Many counts were recorded for the clone carrying this TCR beta chain. In the study's own analysis: Reference gene primer amplification gave nucleated cell count estimates. Here immunoSEQ multiplex PCR was the method, and the copy in TCRdb shows in-frame clones only, minus some. V, J and clone size derive from that table, while D and trimming were established from the DNA sequence. The sample has roughly 120,000 clones; approximately 85% are singletons. This entry belongs to a study of blood T cell repertoires in COVID-19. For the study at large: Italy, Spain and the United States were the sources of the convalescent and acute COVID-19 samples.

Seattle patients were enrolled during active infection and followed longitudinally. This CDR3 contains 12 residues. Germline lookup yields CDR1 KGHDR and CDR2 SFDVKD. V lost 5 bases and J lost 6, with 7 bases in between. Sequencing used peripheral blood. The V gene is TRBV24-1, the J gene TRBJ2-1; no definite D call. The sequence was collected from a woman aged 55-69 years with COVID-19, enrolled during active disease. The CDR3 bases are TGTGCCACCAGTGGGCACAGCAATGAGCAGTTCTTC. Its protein is CATSGHSNEQFF.